This T cell receptor (beta chain) is drawn from a study of T cells in localized non-small cell lung cancer. Study outcomes and limitations: Longer overall survival was linked to higher blood T cell density. Analysis by sequencing included only one tumor region, so heterogeneity remains possible.

Assay: immunoSEQ multiplex PCR; the TCRdb copy retains only in-frame clones and omits some. The sample yields over 15,000 clones, approximately 91% seen once. The CDR3 contains 16 residues. After removal of 1 base from V and 4 bases from J, the junction contained 3 bases not matched to a gene. Germline V gene lookup returns CDR1 SGHNT and CDR2 YENEEA. With respect to this clone: Its matching antigen is unknown.

The clonotype comes from a woman between 40 and 69 years old with stage I lung adenocarcinoma. The sequenced sample was peripheral blood, obtained before any cancer treatment. The chain is built from TRBV11-3 and TRBJ2-1, with 11 bases fitting TRBD2. The CDR3, as DNA: TGTGCCAGCAGCTTAGGGGGACTAGCGGCTTACAATGAGCAGTTCTTC. The encoded protein is CASSLGGLAAYNEQFF. Full variable domain (remainder filled in from reference TRBV11-3 and TRBJ2-1): EAGVVQSPRYKIIEKKQPVAFWCNPISGHNTLYWYLQNLGQGPELLIRYENEEAVDDSQLPKDRFSAERLKGVDSTLKIQPAELGDSAVYLCASSLGGLAAYNEQFFGPGTRLTVL.